The subject of this entry is one TCR beta chain. The antigen is undetermined. The sample belongs to a study of brain T cells in children with intractable seizures. Study-wide points: Patients' HCMV serostatus was unknown; virus specificity rests on CDR3 similarity alone.

Clones were sequenced by immunoSEQ multiplex PCR, and TCRdb holds only the in-frame ones, with some missing. The data hold 75,000 to 80,000 clones, with around 93% observed a single time. This CDR3 has 14 amino acids. Per the germline V gene, CDR1 is MDHEN and CDR2 is SYDVKM. Trimming took 3 bases from V and 0 from J, leaving 6 bases between them. The sequenced cases were selected for having the highest brain T cell transcript signatures. The sequenced sample was peripheral blood, obtained at surgery. The receptor comes from a boy in the first two years of life with tuberous sclerosis and intractable seizures. This chain joins TRBV28 and TRBJ2-1; no reliable D call. The CDR3 DNA is TGTGCCAGCAGTTTGTTAAGCTCCTACAATGAGCAGTTCTTC. It is translated as CASSLLSSYNEQFF.